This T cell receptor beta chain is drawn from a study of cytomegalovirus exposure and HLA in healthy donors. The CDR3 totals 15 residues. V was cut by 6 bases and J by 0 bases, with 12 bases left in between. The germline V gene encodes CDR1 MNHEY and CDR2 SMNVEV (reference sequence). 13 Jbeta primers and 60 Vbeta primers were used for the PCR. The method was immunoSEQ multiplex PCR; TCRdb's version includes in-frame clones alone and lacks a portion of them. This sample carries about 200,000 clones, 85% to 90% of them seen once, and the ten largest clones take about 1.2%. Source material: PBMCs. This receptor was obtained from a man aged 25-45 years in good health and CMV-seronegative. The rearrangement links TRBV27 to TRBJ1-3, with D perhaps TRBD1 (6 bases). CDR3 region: CASRRLQGSGNTIYF. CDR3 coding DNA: TGTGCCAGCAGGCGCTTACAGGGCTCTGGAAACACCATATATTTT.